Below are 26 T cell receptor beta chains sequenced from a single sample in a study of T cell responses to AZD1222 COVID-19 vaccine (dated by TCRdb to the early 2020s). The library was built by means of the immunoSEQ multiplex PCR assay. Not all clones reach the TCRdb copy of this immuneACCESS table, which keeps in-frame sequences only. Checked studies attribute under half of the gap to unresolved V genes and leave the rest unexplained. Within this sample are more than 95,000 clones, with about 88% of them counted one time only. Around 19% of the sample rests with the top ten. Sample time point, as interpreted from the label and publication: baseline before first vaccination. Sample: peripheral blood, taken on day 0 of AZD1222 vaccination. The source of these receptors is an adult in good health.

This rearrangement joins TRBV5-1 to TRBJ2-5; D is perhaps TRBD2 (6 bases). Trimming left V 4 bases short and J 5 bases short, with 15 bases between. This CDR3 has 14 residues. CDR1 is SGHRS and CDR2 is YFSETQ in the germline V gene. This CDR3 reads CASSGTGGGETQYF. CDR3 nucleotide sequence: TGCGCCAGCAGCGGAACCGGGGGTGGGGAGACCCAGTACTTC.

The chain couples TRBV11-3 to TRBJ2-1, with D possibly matching TRBD2 (6 bases). V shed 3 bases and J shed 7 bases, with 16 bases lying between them. This CDR3 is built from 15 residues. Looked up from germline, CDR1 is SGHNT and CDR2 is YENEEA. The CDR3 region has the DNA TGTGCCAGCAGCTTGACTAGTGGGGGGATAAATGAGCAGTTCTTC. Protein sequence: CASSLTSGGINEQFF.

This clone was detected only a few times. CDR3 region: CSVDGTGIYNEQFF. In DNA form, the CDR3 reads TGCAGCGTTGACGGGACAGGGATATACAATGAGCAGTTCTTC. The chain carries TRBV29-1 and TRBJ2-1; 9 bases align to TRBD1. This CDR3 is 14 amino acids long. Per the germline V gene, CDR1 is SQVTM and CDR2 is ANQGSEA. V was pared by 3 bases and J by 4 bases, with 4 bases of the junction left unmatched.

The V gene is TRBV6-6, the J gene TRBJ1-3; 7 bases are a match to TRBD1. Germline loops: CDR1 MNHNY, CDR2 SVGAGI (reference sequence). The ends lost 4 bases at V and 1 base at J; junction bases unmatched: 4. The CDR3 contains 15 residues. The DNA for the CDR3 is TGTGCCAGCAGTTCTTCAGGGGGATCTGGAAACACCATATATTTT. It yields the protein CASSSSGGSGNTIYF.

This clone was counted ten times or more. V is TRBV7-3 and J is TRBJ1-5; possible D gene TRBD1, 5 bases. CDR3 length: 14 amino acids. Trimming took off 4 bases at V and 5 bases at J, with 12 bases between the two ends. Germline V gene data show CDR1 as SGHTA and CDR2 as FQGTGA. As DNA, the CDR3 is TGTGCCAGCAGCTCTCCCCAGGGCGATCAGCCCCAGCATTTT. This codes for CASSSPQGDQPQHF.

This clone showed up just a few times. The chain links TRBV19 to TRBJ2-5, with 7 bases matching TRBD1. The V gene end was trimmed by 3 bases and the J gene end by 3 bases; junction bases not matched to a gene: 13. This CDR3 comprises 17 residues. The germline V gene has CDR1 LNHDA and CDR2 SQIVND (reference sequence). The CDR3 DNA follows: TGTGCCAGTAGTATCTACGGCGCTCCGGGACAGAAAGAGACCCAGTACTTC. Its protein is CASSIYGAPGQKETQYF.

The chain couples TRBV19 to TRBJ1-2; 9 bases fit TRBD1. The CDR3 has 18 residues. Germline CDR1 reads LNHDA; CDR2 reads SQIVND (reference sequence). The V gene end was trimmed by 3 bases and the J gene end by 5 bases; junction bases not matched to a gene: 16. CDR3 sequence: CASSIQVPGQGTLYGYTF. The CDR3 coding sequence is TGTGCCAGTAGTATTCAGGTTCCGGGACAGGGAACCCTTTATGGCTACACCTTC.

J is TRBJ1-1 and V is TRBV2; 8 bases line up with TRBD1. Germline CDR1 and CDR2: SNHLY and FYNNEI. The CDR3 is 15 amino acids. V lost 6 bases to trimming and J lost 0 bases; unmatched junction nucleotides: 6. CDR3 sequence reads: CASRNSGGMNTEAFF. CDR3 coding DNA: TGTGCCAGCAGGAACTCAGGGGGCATGAACACTGAAGCTTTCTTT.

V usage is TRBV5-1 and J usage is TRBJ1-4; TRBD1 matches 12 bases. The germline V gene encodes CDR1 SGHRS and CDR2 YFSETQ. The CDR3 runs to 18 residues. Trimming cost V 4 bases and J 7 bases; bases outside gene matches: 14. DNA for the CDR3: TGCGCCAGCAGCGAACACCGGGACAGGGGGCGCGAAGGTGAAAAACTGTTTTTT. Its translation is CASSEHRDRGREGEKLFF.

Only one count was recorded for this clone. The chain has TRBV21-1 and TRBJ1-4; TRBD1 is taken as the D call from the table, unchecked against the DNA. TRBV21-1 is a recognized pseudogene. The CDR3 is 13 residues long. Here the CDR3 DNA reads TGTGCCAGCAGCAAAGCCAATAATGAAAAACTGTTTTTT. Its translation: CASSKANNEKLFF.

The CDR3 spells CASSLGLVGGPGDTQYF. DNA for the CDR3: TGCGCCAGCAGCTTGGGACTAGTGGGGGGGCCGGGAGATACGCAGTATTTT. V usage is TRBV5-1 and J usage is TRBJ2-3, with D perhaps TRBD2 (7 bases). The germline V gene encodes CDR1 SGHRS and CDR2 YFSETQ. This CDR3 contains 17 residues. The V and J ends lost 0 bases and 5 bases respectively, with 19 bases between them.

This chain connects TRBV5-1 to TRBJ1-4; no clear D gene. Trimming cost V 4 bases and J 7 bases, with 14 bases left between them. The germline V gene encodes CDR1 SGHRS and CDR2 YFSETQ. This CDR3 is built from 14 residues. The chain's CDR3 is CASSPQDSTEKLFF. CDR3 DNA: TGCGCCAGCAGCCCGCAGGATAGTACTGAAAAACTGTTTTTT.

For this clone: The sample carries other DNA sequences with the same CDR3. The chain joins TRBV5-1 to TRBJ2-1; D not resolved. The CDR3 runs to 12 residues. Germline assignment: CDR1 SGHRS and CDR2 YFSETQ. Trimming stripped 0 bases from V and 7 bases from J, with 5 bases between. CDR3 sequence: CASSLGVNEQFF. CDR3 nucleotides: TGCGCCAGCAGCTTGGGAGTAAATGAGCAGTTCTTC.

The CDR3 loop is CASSDWPRGRNTIYF. DNA for the CDR3: TGTGCCAGCAGTGATTGGCCGCGTGGGAGAAACACCATATATTTT. The J gene is TRBJ1-3, the V gene TRBV2, with no clear D. Trimming took off 3 bases at V and 5 bases at J, with 14 bases between the two ends. Looked up from germline, CDR1 is SNHLY and CDR2 is FYNNEI. The CDR3 consists of 15 residues. The full variable domain, in which reference TRBV2 and TRBJ1-3 provide the parts outside the CDR3, is EPEVTQTPSHQVTQMGQEVILRCVPISNHLYFYWYRQILGQKVEFLVSFYNNEISEKSEIFDDQFSVERPDGSNFTLKIRSTKLEDSAMYFCASSDWPRGRNTIYFGEGSWLTVV.

The chain is built from TRBV5-1 and TRBJ2-1, with 7 bases fitting TRBD2. The CDR3 is 16 residues long. Germline V gene lookup returns CDR1 SGHRS and CDR2 YFSETQ. V lost 4 bases, J lost 2 bases, and 9 bases stayed unmatched. CDR3 region: CASSPTSGGAYNEQFF. Here the CDR3 DNA reads TGCGCCAGCAGCCCAACTAGTGGGGGGGCCTACAATGAGCAGTTCTTC.

Here the CDR3 reads CASSPTGAFSNSPLHF. Here the CDR3 DNA reads TGTGCCAGCTCACCCACAGGGGCCTTTTCAAATTCACCCCTCCACTTT. The chain uses TRBV18 and TRBJ1-6, with 7 positions matching TRBD1. The junction had 9 bases not matched to a gene; V was cut back by 3 bases and J by 7 bases. The CDR3 runs 16 residues. Germline assignment: CDR1 KGHSH and CDR2 LQKENI.

In regard to this clone: Its ends do not fully match the called genes, so a read error is possible. The chain joins TRBV2 to TRBJ1-6; possible D gene TRBD1, 6 bases. Germline CDR1 SNHLY, CDR2 FYNNEI. The CDR3 runs to 11 residues. CDR3: CASSTRGQLFF. DNA of the CDR3: TGTGCCAGCAGCACCAGAGGACAGCTCTTTTTT.

The chain employs TRBV7-8 and TRBJ2-3, with TRBD1 as a possible D gene (6 bases). Looked up from germline, CDR1 is SGHVS and CDR2 is FQNEAQ. Trimming shortened V by 8 bases and J by 6 bases, and 24 bases separated the two germline ends. The CDR3 extends over 16 amino acids. CDR3 sequence (DNA): TGTGCCAGCGTTGAGGTTTCGTCACAGGGTAGCGATACGCAGTATTTT. Translating gives CASVEVSSQGSDTQYF.

The V gene is TRBV19, the J gene TRBJ2-3, with a weak D call TRBD1 (6 bases). The CDR3 is made up of 17 amino acids. V lost 6 bases and J lost 2, with 21 bases in between. Germline V gene sequence: CDR1 LNHDA, CDR2 SQIVND (reference sequence). Here the CDR3 DNA reads TGTGCCAGTAGCGACCACTCCTGGGGGCTGAACACAGATACGCAGTATTTT. This translates into CASSDHSWGLNTDTQYF.

The chain employs TRBV9 and TRBJ2-2; 9 bases are shared with TRBD2. Germline loops: CDR1 SGDLS, CDR2 YYNGEE. The V and J ends lost 4 bases and 2 bases, in that order; junction bases with no gene match: 9. The CDR3 is made up of 17 amino acids. The CDR3 nucleotides are TGTGCCAGCAGCCCCCGTGGGCGGGGGGGCAACACCGGGGAGCTGTTTTTT. Encoded protein: CASSPRGRGGNTGELFF.

This chain links TRBV19 with TRBJ2-5; tentatively, D is TRBD2 (6 bases). The germline V and J ends were trimmed by 0 bases and 5 bases, with 10 bases remaining between them. CDR1 and CDR2 (germline): LNHDA, SQIVND (reference sequence). This CDR3 has 14 residues. As DNA, the CDR3 is TGTGCCAGTAGTATAGATTTTGGGGGGGAGACCCAGTACTTC. Translation gives CASSIDFGGETQYF.

This chain joins TRBV7-9 and TRBJ1-6; no clear D. Germline CDR1 reads SEHNR; CDR2 reads FQNEAQ (reference sequence). Trimming took 2 bases from V and 5 from J, leaving 4 bases between them. There are 13 residues in the CDR3. CDR3 bases: TGTGCCAGCAGCTTAACGGATAATTCACCCCTCCACTTT. It encodes CASSLTDNSPLHF.

The chain is built from TRBV7-9 and TRBJ1-5; 7 nucleotides agree with TRBD1. The CDR3 loop spans 13 amino acids. The junction had 1 base not matched to a gene; V was cut back by 6 bases and J by 2 bases. Germline V lookup: CDR1 SEHNR, CDR2 FQNEAQ (reference sequence). The DNA of the CDR3 is TGTGCCAGCAGAGGGACAGGCAATCAGCCCCAGCATTTT. Translated: CASRGTGNQPQHF.

The rearrangement links TRBV12-2 to TRBJ1-3. TRBV12-2 is shown as a pseudogene. The length of the CDR3 is 19 residues. The CDR3 sequence: CASRLAETRRPPWGNTIYF. The CDR3 coding sequence is TGTGCAAGTCGCTTAGCGGAAACCCGTCGTCCCCCTTGGGGAAACACCATATATTTT.

This rearrangement joins TRBV12-5 to TRBJ2-3, with 7 positions matching TRBD1. The CDR3 has 16 residues. Germline CDR1 reads LGHNT; CDR2 reads FRNRAP. Losses at the gene ends were 3 bases for V and 8 bases for J; bases not matched to a gene: 14. CDR3 loop: CASGFSAGTAIGTQYF. The DNA of the CDR3 is TGTGCTAGTGGTTTCTCGGCCGGGACAGCAATCGGTACGCAGTATTTT.

J is TRBJ1-6 and V is TRBV6-5, with D tentatively TRBD1 (6 bases). The germline V and J ends were trimmed by 5 bases and 7 bases, with 15 bases remaining between them. In germline, CDR1 is MNHEY, CDR2 SVGAGI. The CDR3 covers 15 residues. This CDR3 is CASSPSGHKNSPLHF. The CDR3 region has the DNA TGTGCCAGCAGTCCGTCGGGACATAAAAATTCACCCCTCCACTTT.